Listed below are T cell receptor beta chains from one sample, sequenced in a study of blood T cell repertoires in COVID-19. Measured with immunoSEQ multiplex PCR; TCRdb has only the in-frame clones, and not every one. Of over 300,000 clones detected, roughly 90% appear once; the ten largest clones hold roughly 6.5%. The sample was peripheral blood. The origin of the receptors is a man aged 18-30 years who had recovered from COVID-19. Both conserved end residues are part of each CDR3. A D gene is named only where the DNA matches it firmly. Size tells how often a clone was seen (once, few, many) or the class of an expanded clone, and some rows leave it out.

j_call	v_call	clone_size	cdr3_length	d_call	cdr3_nt	cdr3_aa
TRBJ2-7	TRBV27	-	15	TRBD1	TGTGCCAGCAGCTACGGGACAGGGGGAACCTACGAGCAGTACTTC	CASSYGTGGTYEQYF
TRBJ2-1	TRBV9	-	16	TRBD2	TGTGCCAGCAGCGTAGCTAGCGGGGGGGCCGTCAATGAGCAGTTCTTC	CASSVASGGAVNEQFF
TRBJ2-5	TRBV27	-	15	TRBD1	TGTGCCAGCAGTTTGAGACAGGGCTTGGGGGAGACCCAGTACTTC	CASSLRQGLGETQYF
TRBJ1-5	TRBV6-2/TRBV6-3	-	14	TRBD1	TGTGCCAGCAGCCGGACAGGGCCCTACGAGCCCCAGCATTTT	CASSRTGPYEPQHF
TRBJ1-2	TRBV10-3	-	14	TRBD1	TGTGCCATCAGTGAAGCGACAGGGCGCTATGGCTACACCTTC	CAISEATGRYGYTF
TRBJ1-2	TRBV4-3	-	14	-	TGCGCCAGCAGCCAAGATTTGACAGCCTATGGCTACACCTTC	CASSQDLTAYGYTF
TRBJ1-1	TRBV6-5	once	13	TRBD1	TGTGCCAGCCGGGACAGGGGATGGACTGAAGCTTTCTTT	CASRDRGWTEAFF
TRBJ1-3	TRBV5-4	-	15	-	TGTGCCAGCAGCTTGGATGGGACACCTGGAAACACCATATATTTT	CASSLDGTPGNTIYF
TRBJ1-6	TRBV11-2	-	17	-	TGTGCCAGCAGCTCCCCACACGGAGGCTCCTATAATTCACCCCTCCACTTT	CASSSPHGGSYNSPLHF
TRBJ2-5	TRBV6-5	-	13	TRBD1	TGTGCCAGCAGTTCACAGGGGAGTGAGACCCAGTACTTC	CASSSQGSETQYF
TRBJ2-5	TRBV10-2	-	17	TRBD2	TGCGCCAGCAGTGAAATTCCGGGAGCGGGAGGGCAAGAGACCCAGTACTTC	CASSEIPGAGGQETQYF
TRBJ2-1	TRBV11-2	-	12	TRBD2	TGTGCCAGCAGCCCCCAGACTAGCGGGGGGTTCTTC	CASSPQTSGGFF
TRBJ2-7	TRBV20-1	many	13	-	TGCAGTGCTGGTGACGTGAGCTCCTACGAGCAGTACTTC	CSAGDVSSYEQYF
TRBJ2-2	TRBV9	-	18	TRBD2	TGTGCCAGCAGCGTAGGGGTTTCGGGGGAGGGCCCGGCCGGGGAGCTGTTTTTT	CASSVGVSGEGPAGELFF
TRBJ1-6	TRBV6-5	-	14	TRBD1	TGTGCCAGCAGTTCTAGACAGGGGGTTTCACCCCTCCACTTT	CASSSRQGVSPLHF
TRBJ1-5	TRBV11-2	-	15	-	TGTGCCAGCAGCTTAGTGGGAGGGGCAAATCAGCCCCAGCATTTT	CASSLVGGANQPQHF
TRBJ2-2	TRBV7-9	few	16	TRBD1	TGTGCCAGCAGCTCCACAGGGGGCGAAAACACCGGGGAGCTGTTTTTT	CASSSTGGENTGELFF
TRBJ2-1	TRBV6-1	-	18	TRBD2	TGTGCCAGCAGTGTGCGACTAGCGGGAAAGAGCTCCTACAATGAGCAGTTCTTC	CASSVRLAGKSSYNEQFF
TRBJ1-2	TRBV7-2	few	14	-	TGTGCCAGCAGCTTAGGCCAGGGGAACTATGGCTACACCTTC	CASSLGQGNYGYTF
TRBJ1-5	TRBV19	few	15	-	TGTGCCAGTAATCCCGGGACATTGAGCAATCAGCCCCAGCATTTT	CASNPGTLSNQPQHF
TRBJ2-7	TRBV12-3/TRBV12-4	-	13	TRBD1	TGTGCCAGCAGTTTCGGGACAGGGGGCGAGCAGTACTTC	CASSFGTGGEQYF
TRBJ1-1	TRBV2	-	14	-	TGTGCCAGCATGGTTGGGGCGGTGAACACTGAAGCTTTCTTT	CASMVGAVNTEAFF
TRBJ1-4	TRBV10-3	-	16	TRBD1	TGTGCCATCAGTGAGGGGACCAGGGGGCGTAATGAAAAACTGTTTTTT	CAISEGTRGRNEKLFF
TRBJ2-7	TRBV9	-	13	-	TGTGCCAGCAGCGTCAACAGCGGGTACGAGCAGTACTTC	CASSVNSGYEQYF
TRBJ2-6	TRBV23-1	-	16	-	TGCGCCAGCAGCCCCCTACCGCACTCTGGGGCCAACGTCCTGACTTTC	CASSPLPHSGANVLTF
TRBJ1-2	TRBV25-1	-	15	TRBD1	TGTGCCAGCAGCGAAGGGACAGGGGGTAGCTATGGCTACACCTTC	CASSEGTGGSYGYTF
TRBJ1-2	TRBV6-4	-	13	-	TGTGCCAGCAGTGTTAGCCAGGGAAATGGCTACACCTTC	CASSVSQGNGYTF
TRBJ2-1	TRBV29-1	-	14	TRBD2	TGCAGCGTTACTCGGACTAGCGGGGGTAATGAGCAGTTCTTC	CSVTRTSGGNEQFF
TRBJ2-2	TRBV6-5	few	16	TRBD2	TGTGCCAGCAGTTACGGCGGGAGTTCGGACACCGGGGAGCTGTTTTTT	CASSYGGSSDTGELFF
TRBJ2-2	TRBV11-3	-	14	TRBD2	TGTGCCAGCAGCTCGCCGGGAGGCACCGGGGAGCTGTTTTTT	CASSSPGGTGELFF
TRBJ2-2	TRBV5-1	-	16	-	TGCGCCAGCAGCTTTCGGGGTGAGGCGAACACCGGGGAGCTGTTTTTT	CASSFRGEANTGELFF
TRBJ2-3	TRBV7-6	once	14	-	TGTGCCAGCAGCCGCCCTGAACCGACAAATACGCAGTATTTT	CASSRPEPTNTQYF
TRBJ1-5	TRBV2	-	14	TRBD1	TGTGCCAGCAGCGGACAGGGGGGCAATCAGCCCCAGCATTTT	CASSGQGGNQPQHF
TRBJ1-3	TRBV5-1	-	14	TRBD1	TGCGCCAGCGGAACAGGGGCCTCTGGAAACACCATATATTTT	CASGTGASGNTIYF
TRBJ1-2	TRBV7-2	-	14	TRBD1	TGTGCCAGCAGCTTTGACACAGGGGGGCTTGGCTACACCTTC	CASSFDTGGLGYTF
TRBJ2-1	TRBV12-3/TRBV12-4	once	13	-	TGTGCCAGCAGTTTCAGCTCCTACAATGAGCAGTTCTTC	CASSFSSYNEQFF
TRBJ2-7	TRBV3-1/TRBV3-2	-	15	TRBD2	TGTGCCAGCAGCCAAGTGTGGGAGGGGACTTACGAGCAGTACTTC	CASSQVWEGTYEQYF
TRBJ2-3	TRBV5-1	-	16	TRBD1	TGCGCCAGCAGCTCCTGGGGACAGATTCCACAGGCGGCGCAGTATTTT	CASSSWGQIPQAAQYF
TRBJ2-3	TRBV5-6	-	15	-	TGTGCCAGCAGCTTTGACACTCTTGGCACAGATACGCAGTATTTT	CASSFDTLGTDTQYF
TRBJ1-1	TRBV6-5	-	15	-	TGTGCCAGCAGTTTTTCAGGGGCTATGAACACTGAAGCTTTCTTT	CASSFSGAMNTEAFF
TRBJ2-2	TRBV25-1	-	16	-	TGTGCCAGCAGTGCGCACAGGGACGCGAACACCGGGGAGCTGTTTTTT	CASSAHRDANTGELFF
TRBJ2-7	TRBV7-2	-	15	TRBD2	TGTGCCAGCAGCAAACGACTAGCGGGGGTATACGAGCAGTACTTC	CASSKRLAGVYEQYF
TRBJ1-5	TRBV30	-	13	-	TGTGCCTGGGATGGCAATAGCAATCAGCCCCAGCATTTT	CAWDGNSNQPQHF
TRBJ1-6	TRBV11-2	-	14	TRBD1	TGTGCCAGCAGCGCCATCCAGGGGGTGTCACTCCTCCACTTT	CASSAIQGVSLLHF
TRBJ1-1	TRBV5-1	-	15	TRBD1	TGCGCCAGCAGCTTGCAGCGGACAGGGAACACTGAAGCTTTCTTT	CASSLQRTGNTEAFF
TRBJ2-7	TRBV7-2	-	15	TRBD2	TGTGCCAGCAGCATCAGTAGCGGGAACGACTACGAGCAGTACTTC	CASSISSGNDYEQYF
TRBJ1-4	TRBV18	-	14	-	TGTGCCAGCTCGCCCGGCAAGGCGGGTGAAAAACTGTTTTTT	CASSPGKAGEKLFF
TRBJ2-1	TRBV15	once	14	TRBD2	TGTGCCACCAGCAGCGGGAGGGTCTACAATGAGCAGTTCTTC	CATSSGRVYNEQFF
TRBJ2-3	TRBV6-6	once	16	TRBD1	TGTGCCAGCAGTCACGCGACAGGGGCTCGGACAGATACGCAGTATTTT	CASSHATGARTDTQYF
TRBJ2-2	TRBV25-1	-	18	TRBD2	TGTGCCAGCAGTGAAATTGGCGGTCGCGGGGGGAACACCGGGGAGCTGTTTTTT	CASSEIGGRGGNTGELFF
TRBJ1-6	TRBV6-1	-	20	-	TGTGCCAGCAGTGAAGAGTGGGTGCATGCGGGGAGCTCCTATAATTCACCCCTCCACTTT	CASSEEWVHAGSSYNSPLHF
TRBJ2-3	TRBV27	-	12	-	TGTGCCAGCGGGCAGGGAAAAGATACGCAGTATTTT	CASGQGKDTQYF
TRBJ2-7	TRBV19	-	15	TRBD2	TGTGCCAGTACTCCGAAGTGGGGGGGGGCCTACGAGCAGTACTTC	CASTPKWGGAYEQYF